This T cell receptor (beta chain) came from a study of beta chain features in type 1 diabetes. Notes on the study in general: For patients, the naive, central memory and Treg TCRB repertoires appeared more alike than for healthy donors.

The V and J ends lost 7 bases and 1 base respectively, with 15 bases between them. The germline V gene encodes CDR1 SNHLY and CDR2 FYNNEI. The CDR3 has 15 residues. Reverse transcribing all isolated RNA meant expressed TCRB transcripts were sequenced. There were approximately 3.5 million reads on average in the naive, central memory and regulatory T cell samples. Using immunoSEQ multiplex PCR, the repertoire was profiled, and TCRdb retains in-frame clones only, with some absent. The sample contains 300,000 to 450,000 clones, roughly a fifth of which appear only once. A word on this clone: Its antigen is undetermined.

The sequencing input was naive CD4+ T cells from blood. The chain couples TRBV2 to TRBJ2-3; TRBD1 is a possible D gene (5 bases). This TCR was sampled from a woman younger than 35 in good health. In nucleotides, the CDR3 is TGTGCCAGCACCCAAATAGGGGCTCGCACAGATACGCAGTATTTT. Amino acid sequence: CASTQIGARTDTQYF.